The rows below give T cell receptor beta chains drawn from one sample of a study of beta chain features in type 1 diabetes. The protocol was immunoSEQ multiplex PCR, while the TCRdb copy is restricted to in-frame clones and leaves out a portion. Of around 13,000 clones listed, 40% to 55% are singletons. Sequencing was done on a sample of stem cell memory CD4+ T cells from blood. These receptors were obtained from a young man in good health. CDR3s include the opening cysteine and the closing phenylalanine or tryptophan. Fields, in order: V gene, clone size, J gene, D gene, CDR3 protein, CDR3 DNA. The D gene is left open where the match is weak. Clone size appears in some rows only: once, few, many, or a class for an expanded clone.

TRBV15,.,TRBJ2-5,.,CATSRDGGSQLETQYF,TGTGCCACCAGCAGAGATGGAGGGTCGCAGTTGGAGACCCAGTACTTC
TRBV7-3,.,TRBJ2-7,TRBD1,CASSFSGQGAYEQYF,TGTGCCAGCAGCTTTTCGGGACAGGGAGCCTACGAGCAGTACTTC
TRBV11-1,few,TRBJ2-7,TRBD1,CASSLDRGSYEQYF,TGTGCCAGCAGCTTAGACAGGGGCTCCTACGAGCAGTACTTC
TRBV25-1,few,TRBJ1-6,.,CASSDLGGGSSYNSPLHF,TGTGCCAGCAGTGACCTGGGGGGGGGAAGCTCCTATAATTCACCCCTCCACTTT
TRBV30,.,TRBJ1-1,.,CAWEVQGNTEAFF,TGTGCCTGGGAGGTCCAGGGAAACACTGAAGCTTTCTTT
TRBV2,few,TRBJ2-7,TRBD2,CASTSSPGTTYEQYF,TGTGCCAGCACATCCTCACCGGGGACTACCTACGAGCAGTACTTC
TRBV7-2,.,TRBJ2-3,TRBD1,CASSLRGQGVTDTQYF,TGTGCCAGCAGCCTACGTGGACAGGGCGTCACAGATACGCAGTATTTT
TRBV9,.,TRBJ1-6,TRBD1,CASSVRDRDSPLHF,TGTGCCAGCAGCGTCCGGGACAGGGACTCACCCCTCCACTTT
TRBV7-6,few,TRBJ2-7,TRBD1,CASSRTGEQYF,TGTGCCAGCAGCCGGACAGGGGAGCAGTACTTC
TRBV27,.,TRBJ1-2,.,CASSLWGSPNYGYTF,TGTGCCAGCAGTTTATGGGGCAGCCCGAACTATGGCTACACCTTC
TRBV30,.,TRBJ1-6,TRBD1,CAWSVRGTGGFSPLHF,TGTGCCTGGAGTGTACGTGGGACAGGGGGCTTTTCACCCCTCCACTTT
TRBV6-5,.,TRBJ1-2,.,CASSYSSAGRGNGYTF,TGTGCCAGCAGTTACTCCTCGGCCGGGAGAGGTAATGGCTACACCTTC
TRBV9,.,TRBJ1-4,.,CASSGAGPGKNKKLFF,TGTGCCAGCAGCGGAGCCGGGCCAGGGAAAAATAAAAAACTGTTTTTT
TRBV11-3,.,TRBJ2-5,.,CASSLGFAETQYF,TGTGCCAGCAGCTTAGGGTTTGCGGAGACCCAGTACTTC
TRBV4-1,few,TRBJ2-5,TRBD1,CASSQTPGQAVETQYF,TGCGCCAGCAGCCAAACTCCGGGACAGGCGGTGGAGACCCAGTACTTC
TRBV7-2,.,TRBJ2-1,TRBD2,CASSLARLAGGHNEQFF,TGTGCCAGCAGCTTAGCCCGACTAGCGGGGGGTCACAATGAGCAGTTCTTC
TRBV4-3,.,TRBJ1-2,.,CASSQKRGYTF,TGCGCCAGCAGCCAAAAGAGGGGCTACACCTTC
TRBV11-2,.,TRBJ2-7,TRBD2,CASSSIRLAGTYEQYF,TGTGCCAGCAGCTCGATTCGACTAGCGGGGACCTACGAGCAGTACTTC
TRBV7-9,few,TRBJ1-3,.,CASSSAGPGNTIYF,TGTGCCAGCAGCTCGGCGGGTCCCGGAAACACCATATATTTT
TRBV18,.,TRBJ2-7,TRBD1,CASSPGTGVSYEQYF,TGTGCCAGCTCACCCGGGACAGGGGTCTCCTACGAGCAGTACTTC
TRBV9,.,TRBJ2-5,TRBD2,CASSVGNSGGQETQYF,TGTGCCAGCAGCGTAGGTAATAGCGGGGGGCAAGAGACCCAGTACTTC
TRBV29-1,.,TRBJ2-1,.,CSVFRGSYNEQFF,TGCAGCGTTTTCCGGGGCTCCTACAATGAGCAGTTCTTC
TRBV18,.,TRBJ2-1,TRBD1,CASSPVQGDFNEQFF,TGTGCCAGCTCACCAGTACAGGGGGATTTCAATGAGCAGTTCTTC
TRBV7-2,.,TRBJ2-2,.,CASSFGVMNTGELFF,TGTGCCAGCAGCTTCGGGGTCATGAACACCGGGGAGCTGTTTTTT
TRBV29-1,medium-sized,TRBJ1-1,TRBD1,CSVGGTGVYTEAFF,TGCAGCGTCGGCGGGACAGGGGTATACACTGAAGCTTTCTTT
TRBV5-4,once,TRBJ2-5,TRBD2,CASSPRTSGGGVETQYF,TGTGCCAGCAGCCCGCGGACTAGCGGGGGGGGAGTAGAGACCCAGTACTTC
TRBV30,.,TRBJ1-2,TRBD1,CAWSVRSGGTYGYTF,TGTGCCTGGAGTGTACGATCAGGGGGTACCTATGGCTACACCTTC